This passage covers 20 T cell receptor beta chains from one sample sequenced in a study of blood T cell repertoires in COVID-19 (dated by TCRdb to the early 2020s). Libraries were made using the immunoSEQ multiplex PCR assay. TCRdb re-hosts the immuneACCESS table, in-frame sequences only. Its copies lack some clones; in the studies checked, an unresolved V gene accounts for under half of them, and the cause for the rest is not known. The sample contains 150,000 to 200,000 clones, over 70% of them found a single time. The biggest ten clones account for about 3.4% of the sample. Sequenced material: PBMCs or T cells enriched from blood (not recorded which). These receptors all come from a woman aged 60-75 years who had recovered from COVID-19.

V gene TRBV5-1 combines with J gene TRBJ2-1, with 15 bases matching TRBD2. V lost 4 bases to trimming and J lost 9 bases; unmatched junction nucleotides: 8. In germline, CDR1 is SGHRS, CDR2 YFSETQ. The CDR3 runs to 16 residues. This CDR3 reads CASSHGLAGGPGEQFF. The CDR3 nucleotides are TGCGCCAGCAGCCACGGACTAGCGGGGGGGCCGGGTGAGCAGTTCTTC.

CDR3 protein: CAWTRKAGGFNEQFF. CDR3 in DNA: TGTGCCTGGACCCGGAAAGCGGGGGGGTTCAATGAGCAGTTCTTC. The chain combines TRBV30 with TRBJ2-1; TRBD2 aligns across 10 bases. CDR1 and CDR2 from the germline V gene are GTSNPN and SVGIG (reference sequence). This CDR3 spans 15 amino acids. J was trimmed by 6 bases and V by 4 bases; bases with no gene match: 9.

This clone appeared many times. CDR3 in amino acids: CASSWSGTGNEKLFF. The DNA of the CDR3 is TGCGCCAGCAGCTGGTCCGGGACAGGGAATGAAAAACTGTTTTTT. The chain uses TRBV5-1 and TRBJ1-4, with TRBD1 matching 9 bases. The CDR3 length is 15 residues. The junction had 5 bases not matched to a gene; V was cut back by 3 bases and J by 5 bases. Germline CDR1 reads SGHRS; CDR2 reads YFSETQ.

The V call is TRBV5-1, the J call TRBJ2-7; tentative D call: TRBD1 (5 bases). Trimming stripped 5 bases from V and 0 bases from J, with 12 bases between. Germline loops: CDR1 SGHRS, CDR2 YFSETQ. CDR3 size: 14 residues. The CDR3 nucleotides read TGCGCCAGCAGTAAGGGGCCAAGCTCCTACGAGCAGTACTTC. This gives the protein CASSKGPSSYEQYF.

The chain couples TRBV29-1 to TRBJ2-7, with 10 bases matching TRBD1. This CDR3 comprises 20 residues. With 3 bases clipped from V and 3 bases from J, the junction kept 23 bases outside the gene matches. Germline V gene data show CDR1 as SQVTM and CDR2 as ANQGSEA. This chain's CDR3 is CSVDIPWTGGFAYSDYEQYF. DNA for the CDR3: TGCAGCGTTGATATTCCGTGGACAGGGGGATTTGCGTACTCGGACTACGAGCAGTACTTC.

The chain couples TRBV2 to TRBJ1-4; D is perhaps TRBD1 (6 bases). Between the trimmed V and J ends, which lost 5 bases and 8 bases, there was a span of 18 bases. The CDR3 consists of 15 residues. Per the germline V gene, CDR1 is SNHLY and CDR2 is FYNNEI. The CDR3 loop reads CASSQRPGGAEKLFF. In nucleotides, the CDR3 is TGTGCCAGCAGTCAACGGCCCGGGGGGGCGGAAAAACTGTTTTTT.

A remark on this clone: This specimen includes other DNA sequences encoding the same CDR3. The CDR3 spells CASSLTGDTEAFF. Written as DNA, the CDR3 is TGTGCCAGCTCCCTGACAGGGGACACTGAAGCTTTCTTT. This chain joins TRBV18 and TRBJ1-1, with 8 bases identical to TRBD1. Losses at the gene ends were 6 bases for V and 3 bases for J; bases not matched to a gene: 3. Germline lookup yields CDR1 KGHSH and CDR2 LQKENI. The CDR3 contains 13 residues.

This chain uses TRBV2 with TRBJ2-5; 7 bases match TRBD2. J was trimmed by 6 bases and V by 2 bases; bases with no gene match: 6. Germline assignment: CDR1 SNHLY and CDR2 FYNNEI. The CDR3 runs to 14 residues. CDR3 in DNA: TGTGCCAGCAGTGAACCCCAGGGAGGGAAGACCCAGTACTTC. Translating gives CASSEPQGGKTQYF.

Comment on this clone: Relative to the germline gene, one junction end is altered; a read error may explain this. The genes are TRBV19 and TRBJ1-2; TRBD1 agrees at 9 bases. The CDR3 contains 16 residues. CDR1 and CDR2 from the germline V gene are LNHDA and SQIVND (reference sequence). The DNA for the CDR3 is TGTGCCAGTAACCCCGGGACAGGGTTACTTATGGCTACGCCGTACTTC. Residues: CASNPGTGLLMATPYF.

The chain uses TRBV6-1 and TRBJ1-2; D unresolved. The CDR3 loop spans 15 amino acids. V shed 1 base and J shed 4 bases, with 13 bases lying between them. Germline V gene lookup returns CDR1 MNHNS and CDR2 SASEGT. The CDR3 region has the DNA TGTGCCAGCAGTGAAGGCCCGCAGTCATCCTATGGCTACACCTTC. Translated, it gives CASSEGPQSSYGYTF.

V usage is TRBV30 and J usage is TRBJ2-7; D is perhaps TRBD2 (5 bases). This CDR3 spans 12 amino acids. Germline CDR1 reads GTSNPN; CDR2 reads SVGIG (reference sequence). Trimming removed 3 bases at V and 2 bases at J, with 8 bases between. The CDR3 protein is CAWRAGTYEQYF. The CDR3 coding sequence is TGTGCCTGGAGAGCCGGGACCTACGAGCAGTACTTC. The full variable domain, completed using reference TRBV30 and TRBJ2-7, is SQTIHQWPATLVQPVGSPLSLECTVEGTSNPNLYWYRQAAGRGLQLLFYSVGIGQISSEVPQNLSASRPQDRQFILSSKKLLLSDSGFYLCAWRAGTYEQYFGPGTRLTVT.

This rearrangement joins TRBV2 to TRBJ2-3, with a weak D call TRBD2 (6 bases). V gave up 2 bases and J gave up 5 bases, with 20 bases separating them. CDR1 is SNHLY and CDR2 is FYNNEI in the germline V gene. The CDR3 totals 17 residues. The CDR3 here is CASSEPHTRDLIDTQYF. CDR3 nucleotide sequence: TGTGCCAGCAGTGAACCACATACTAGGGACTTAATAGATACGCAGTATTTT. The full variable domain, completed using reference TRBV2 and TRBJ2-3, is EPEVTQTPSHQVTQMGQEVILRCVPISNHLYFYWYRQILGQKVEFLVSFYNNEISEKSEIFDDQFSVERPDGSNFTLKIRSTKLEDSAMYFCASSEPHTRDLIDTQYFGPGTRLTVL.

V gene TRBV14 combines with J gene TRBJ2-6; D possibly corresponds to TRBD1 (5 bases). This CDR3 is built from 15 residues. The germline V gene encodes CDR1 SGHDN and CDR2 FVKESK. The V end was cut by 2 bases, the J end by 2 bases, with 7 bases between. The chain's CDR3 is CASSQLGAGANVLTF. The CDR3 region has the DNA TGTGCCAGCAGCCAATTAGGGGCTGGGGCCAACGTCCTGACTTTC.

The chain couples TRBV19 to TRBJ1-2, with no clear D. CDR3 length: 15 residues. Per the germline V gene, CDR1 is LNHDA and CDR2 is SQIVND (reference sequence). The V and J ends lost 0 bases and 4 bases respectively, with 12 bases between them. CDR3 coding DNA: TGTGCCAGTAGTATAGACCCTGGCACCATCTATGGCTACACCTTC. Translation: CASSIDPGTIYGYTF.

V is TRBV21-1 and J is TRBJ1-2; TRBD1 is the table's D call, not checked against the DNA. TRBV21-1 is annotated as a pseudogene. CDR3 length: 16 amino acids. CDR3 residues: CASSRDGSGTGGGYTF. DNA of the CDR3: TGTGCCAGCAGCAGAGATGGGTCCGGGACAGGAGGTGGCTACACCTTC.

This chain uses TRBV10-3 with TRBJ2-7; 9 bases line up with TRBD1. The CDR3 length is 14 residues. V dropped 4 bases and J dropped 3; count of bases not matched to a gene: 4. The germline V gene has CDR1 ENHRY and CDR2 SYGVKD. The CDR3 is CAISAETGGYEQYF. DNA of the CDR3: TGTGCCATCAGTGCCGAGACAGGGGGCTACGAGCAGTACTTC.

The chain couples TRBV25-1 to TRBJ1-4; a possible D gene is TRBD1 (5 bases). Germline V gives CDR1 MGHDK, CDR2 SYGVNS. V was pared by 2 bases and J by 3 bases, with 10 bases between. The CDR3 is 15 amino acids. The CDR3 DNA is TGTGCCAGCAGTGAAATCGGGGGGTCTAATGAAAAACTGTTTTTT. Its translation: CASSEIGGSNEKLFF.

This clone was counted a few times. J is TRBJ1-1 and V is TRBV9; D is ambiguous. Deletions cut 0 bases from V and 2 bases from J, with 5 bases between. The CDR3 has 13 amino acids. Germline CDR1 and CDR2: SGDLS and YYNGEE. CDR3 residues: CASSVALNTEAFF. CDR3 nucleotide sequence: TGTGCCAGCAGCGTAGCCCTAAACACTGAAGCTTTCTTT. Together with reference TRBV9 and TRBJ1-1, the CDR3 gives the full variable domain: DSGVTQTPKHLITATGQRVTLRCSPRSGDLSVYWYQQSLDQGLQFLIQYYNGEERAKGNILERFSAQQFPDLHSELNLSSLELGDSALYFCASSVALNTEAFFGQGTRLTVV.

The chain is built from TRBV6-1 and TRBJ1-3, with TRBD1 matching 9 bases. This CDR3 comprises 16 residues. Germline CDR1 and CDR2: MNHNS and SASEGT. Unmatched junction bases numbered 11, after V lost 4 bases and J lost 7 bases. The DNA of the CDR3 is TGTGCCAGCAGTGGTTCCGGGACAGGGAAGGGGAACACCATATATTTT. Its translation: CASSGSGTGKGNTIYF.

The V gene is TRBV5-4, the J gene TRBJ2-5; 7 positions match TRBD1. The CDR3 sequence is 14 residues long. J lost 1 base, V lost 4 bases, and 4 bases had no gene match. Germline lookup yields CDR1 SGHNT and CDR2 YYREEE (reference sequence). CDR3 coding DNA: TGTGCCAGCAGCCCGGGGACAGCCCAAGAGACCCAGTACTTC. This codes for CASSPGTAQETQYF.